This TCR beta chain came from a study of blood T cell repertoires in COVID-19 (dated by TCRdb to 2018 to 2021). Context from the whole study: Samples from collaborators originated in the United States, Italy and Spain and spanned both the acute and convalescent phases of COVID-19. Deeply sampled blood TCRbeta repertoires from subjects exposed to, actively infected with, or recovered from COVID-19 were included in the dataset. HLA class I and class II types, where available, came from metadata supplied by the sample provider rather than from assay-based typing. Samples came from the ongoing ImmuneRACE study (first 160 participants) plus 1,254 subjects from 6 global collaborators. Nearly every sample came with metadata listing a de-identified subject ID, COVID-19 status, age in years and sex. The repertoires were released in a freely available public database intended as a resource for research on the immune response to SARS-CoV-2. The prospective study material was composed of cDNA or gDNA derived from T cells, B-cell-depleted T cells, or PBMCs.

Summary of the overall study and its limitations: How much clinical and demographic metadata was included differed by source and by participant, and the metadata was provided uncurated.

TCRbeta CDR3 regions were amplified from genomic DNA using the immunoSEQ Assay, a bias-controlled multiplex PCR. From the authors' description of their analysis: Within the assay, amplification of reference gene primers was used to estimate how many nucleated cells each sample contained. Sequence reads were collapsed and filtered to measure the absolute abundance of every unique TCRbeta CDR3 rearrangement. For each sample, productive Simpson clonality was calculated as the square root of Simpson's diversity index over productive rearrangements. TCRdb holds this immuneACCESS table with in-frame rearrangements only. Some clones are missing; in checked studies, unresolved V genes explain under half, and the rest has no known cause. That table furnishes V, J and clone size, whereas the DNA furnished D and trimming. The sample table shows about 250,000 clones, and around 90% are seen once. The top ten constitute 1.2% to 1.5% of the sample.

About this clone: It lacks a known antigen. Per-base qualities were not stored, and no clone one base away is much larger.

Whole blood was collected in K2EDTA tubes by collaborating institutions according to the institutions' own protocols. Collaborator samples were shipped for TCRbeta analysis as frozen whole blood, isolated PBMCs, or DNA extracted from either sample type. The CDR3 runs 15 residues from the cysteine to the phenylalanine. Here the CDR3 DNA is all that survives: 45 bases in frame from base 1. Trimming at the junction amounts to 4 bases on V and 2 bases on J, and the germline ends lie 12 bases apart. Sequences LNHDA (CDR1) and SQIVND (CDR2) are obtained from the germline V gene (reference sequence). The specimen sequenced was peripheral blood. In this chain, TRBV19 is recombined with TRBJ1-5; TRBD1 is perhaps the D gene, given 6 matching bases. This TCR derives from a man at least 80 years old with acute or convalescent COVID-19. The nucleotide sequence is TGTGCCAGTAGTACTCGGGACATCCGCAATCAGCCCCAGCATTTT. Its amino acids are CASSTRDIRNQPQHF.